One T cell receptor beta chain is described in this entry. What it binds is unknown. In the CD4+ fraction, cells were divided into CD45RA+ naive and CD45RA-negative memory subsets. The sample originates from a study of shared clonotypes between healthy human individuals. For the study at large: Donors had three CD4 naive, three CD4 memory, two CD8 naive and one CD8 memory plate apiece. Broader study findings: For naive CD4 cells, 4% to 5% of clonotypes were shared across a handful of donors.

The trim removed 2 bases at V and 5 bases at J, leaving 5 bases unmatched. Germline assignment: CDR1 MRHNA and CDR2 SNTAGT. The CDR3 length is 15 residues. The assay was run at deep level. Some clones are missing from TCRdb's copy, which holds only in-frame ones; the method was immunoSEQ multiplex PCR. The sample lists under 1,100,000 clones, about 70% occurring once. The chain employs TRBV6-4 and TRBJ2-1; 8 bases are a match to TRBD2. This clonotype was obtained from a man aged 18 to 30 in good health. The sample taken for sequencing was memory CD4+ T cells sorted from blood. Subset reported: CD45RA-negative fraction. The CDR3 nucleotides read TGTGCCAGCAGTGACCGAACTAGCGGACACAATGAGCAGTTCTTC. This codes for CASSDRTSGHNEQFF.